Shown below are 27 T cell receptor beta chains from a single sample sequenced in a study of control samples from healthy donors and cancer patients (TCRdb year 2020). To prepare the library, the immunoSEQ multiplex PCR assay was applied. As stored in TCRdb, this immuneACCESS dataset retains in-frame rearrangements with V and J assigned. A fraction of the clones does not appear; measured against another copy, unresolved V genes explain less than half of the discrepancy, and the remainder lacks a known reason. The sample includes 6,000 to 7,500 clones, with 76% observed a single time. The top ten hold approximately 15% of the sample. The sample taken for sequencing was formalin-fixed, paraffin-embedded tissue. The receptors shown here come from a male donor with melanoma.

The chain combines TRBV7-9 with TRBJ1-2; 7 nucleotides match TRBD1. This CDR3 is built from 11 residues. The junction had 3 bases not matched to a gene; V was cut back by 3 bases and J by 11 bases. The germline CDR1 and CDR2 sequences are SEHNR and FQNEAQ (reference sequence). The CDR3 DNA reads TGTGCCAGCAGCTTGAGGGGGCAGTACACCTTC. This encodes CASSLRGQYTF.

The gene calls are TRBV30 and TRBJ1-6; tentatively, D is TRBD1 (5 bases). The ends were cut back, 2 bases at V and 3 bases at J, with 14 bases in the middle. The CDR3 sequence is 16 residues long. Germline V gives CDR1 GTSNPN, CDR2 SVGIG (reference sequence). The CDR3 DNA reads as TGTGCCTGGAGTCACAACTCGGGACGCTATAATTCACCCCTCCACTTT. Translated, it gives CAWSHNSGRYNSPLHF. Full variable domain (remainder filled in from reference TRBV30 and TRBJ1-6): SQTIHQWPATLVQPVGSPLSLECTVEGTSNPNLYWYRQAAGRGLQLLFYSVGIGQISSEVPQNLSASRPQDRQFILSSKKLLLSDSGFYLCAWSHNSGRYNSPLHFGNGTRLTVT.

By its share, this clone is large (0.1 to 1%). J is TRBJ1-6 and V is TRBV4-2; 7 nucleotides align to TRBD1. V trimming: 2 bases; J trimming: 7 bases; junction bases outside the gene matches: 8. Germline V lookup: CDR1 LGHNA, CDR2 YNFKEQ. This CDR3 contains 16 residues. The CDR3, as DNA: TGTGCCAGCAGCCAAACTCCGGGACAGATAAATTCACCCCTCCACTTT. Its protein is CASSQTPGQINSPLHF.

Only a few counts were recorded for this clone. The V and J genes are TRBV7-9 and TRBJ2-1; D is unresolved. This CDR3 region has 17 residues. Germline CDR1 is SEHNR and CDR2 is FQNEAQ (reference sequence). V shed 5 bases and J shed 6 bases, with 23 bases lying between them. The CDR3 region is CASSPPGGNLNGNEQFF. The CDR3, as DNA: TGTGCCAGCAGCCCCCCGGGCGGCAACCTTAACGGCAATGAGCAGTTCTTC.

V and J are TRBV3-1 (or the pseudogene TRBV3-2) and TRBJ2-1, with 12 bases aligning to TRBD2. This CDR3 contains 15 residues. Germline assignment: CDR1 LGHDT and CDR2 YNNKEL (reference sequence). V gave up 4 bases and J gave up 7 bases; unmatched junction bases: 5. The CDR3 coding sequence is TGTGCCAGCAGCCCTGCTAGCGGGGGGGGGAATGAGCAGTTCTTC. Protein product: CASSPASGGGNEQFF.

The chain combines TRBV5-5 with TRBJ1-5; 7 nucleotides match TRBD1. The CDR3 spans 15 residues. CDR1 is SGHKS, CDR2 YYEKEE, per germline (reference sequence). V lost 4 bases and J lost 7; bases outside the gene matches: 11. The CDR3 DNA sequence: TGTGCCAGCAGCCTCTCGGGACAGACTACGCAGCCCCAGCATTTT. Translating it yields CASSLSGQTTQPQHF. The entire variable domain, with the rest obtained from reference TRBV5-5 and TRBJ1-5, is as follows: DAGVTQSPTHLIKTRGQQVTLRCSPISGHKSVSWYQQVLGQGPQFIFQYYEKEERGRGNFPDRFSARQFPNYSSELNVNALLLGDSALYLCASSLSGQTTQPQHFGDGTRLSIL.

This clone was recorded once. J is TRBJ1-1 and V is TRBV5-6; D call uncertain. The CDR3 totals 14 residues. Germline loops: CDR1 SGHDT, CDR2 YYEEEE. Trimming stripped 0 bases from V and 7 bases from J, with 13 bases between. The CDR3 coding sequence is TGTGCCAGCAGCTTGGTTCTCCAACGAGGTGAAGCTTTCTTT. Residues: CASSLVLQRGEAFF.

The rearrangement joins TRBV28 to TRBJ1-2, with D hard to call. Germline V gene lookup returns CDR1 MDHEN and CDR2 SYDVKM. Deletions cut 5 bases from V and 2 bases from J, with 6 bases between. The CDR3 sequence is 12 residues long. CDR3 sequence: CASSDGNYGYTF. CDR3 coding DNA: TGTGCCAGCAGTGACGGAAACTATGGCTACACCTTC.

The chain combines TRBV7-8 with TRBJ1-3, with D perhaps TRBD1 (5 bases). The CDR3 is made up of 16 amino acids. CDR1 and CDR2 from the germline V gene are SGHVS and FQNEAQ. The V end was cut by 5 bases, the J end by 0 bases, with 14 bases between. DNA of the CDR3: TGTGCCAGCAGCGGGCTACAGGATTACTCTGGAAACACCATATATTTT. The encoded protein is CASSGLQDYSGNTIYF.

Points on this clone: The same CDR3 is also encoded by other DNA sequences in this sample. V is TRBV29-1 and J is TRBJ1-5; the D is unclear. V was cut by 6 bases and J by 5 bases, with 14 bases left in between. This CDR3 is 13 amino acids long. The germline V gene encodes CDR1 SQVTM and CDR2 ANQGSEA. CDR3 DNA: TGCAGCGTGGAGTTTAGCGGAGATCAGCCCCAGCATTTT. Translating gives CSVEFSGDQPQHF.

This clone was seen a handful of times. The rearrangement uses TRBV9 and TRBJ1-4, with D tentatively TRBD1 (6 bases). Per the germline V gene, CDR1 is SGDLS and CDR2 is YYNGEE. Trimming took 0 bases from V and 4 from J, leaving 10 bases between them. This CDR3 has 15 residues. CDR3 residues: CASSVDGTLNEKLFF. The CDR3 bases are TGTGCCAGCAGCGTAGATGGGACACTTAATGAAAAACTGTTTTTT.

This clone has just one count. V is TRBV3-1 (or the pseudogene TRBV3-2) and J is TRBJ2-1; 10 nucleotides line up with TRBD2. From germline, CDR1 is LGHDT and CDR2 YNNKEL (reference sequence). Unmatched junction bases numbered 4, after V lost 2 bases and J lost 6 bases. The CDR3 sequence is 15 residues long. Written as DNA, the CDR3 is TGTGCCAGCAGCCAATCGCTAGCGGGGGTCAATGAGCAGTTCTTC. Translated, it gives CASSQSLAGVNEQFF.

The DNA for the CDR3 is TGTGCCAGCAGTGTCGGGGGGCAAAGCTACACCTTC. It specifies CASSVGGQSYTF. This chain links TRBV27 with TRBJ1-2; perhaps TRBD1 as D (6 bases). Trimming took 5 bases from V and 9 from J, leaving 13 bases between them. The CDR3 spans 12 residues. The germline gives CDR1 MNHEY, CDR2 SMNVEV (reference sequence).

The gene calls are TRBV7-7 and TRBJ2-5, with 8 bases lining up with TRBD1. V was pared by 5 bases and J by 5 bases, with 7 bases of the junction left unmatched. CDR1 SSHAT and CDR2 FNYEAQ come from the germline V gene (reference sequence). This CDR3 has 14 residues. The CDR3 sequence: CASSPGTGAETQYF. CDR3 DNA sequence: TGTGCCAGCAGCCCGGGGACAGGCGCCGAGACCCAGTACTTC.

V gene TRBV6-6 combines with J gene TRBJ2-1, with D perhaps TRBD2 (6 bases). The V and J ends lost 1 base and 9 bases respectively, with 10 bases between them. The CDR3 is made up of 13 amino acids. From germline, CDR1 is MNHNY and CDR2 SVGAGI (reference sequence). The CDR3 spells CASSYLGGGEQFF. The CDR3 coding sequence is TGTGCCAGCAGTTACTTGGGGGGAGGTGAGCAGTTCTTC.

The rearrangement uses TRBV19 and TRBJ1-5; D is uncertain. The CDR3 is made up of 13 amino acids. V was shortened by 5 bases and J by 3 bases, with 8 bases between the two germline ends. Germline-derived CDR1 and CDR2 are LNHDA and SQIVND (reference sequence). CDR3 residues: CASSDTYNQPQHF. The CDR3 DNA reads as TGTGCCAGTAGTGATACCTACAATCAGCCCCAGCATTTT.

The chain employs TRBV15 and TRBJ2-7; D unresolved. The V end was cut by 0 bases, the J end by 1 base, with 7 bases between. The germline CDR1 and CDR2 sequences are LNHNV and YYDKDF (reference sequence). This CDR3 is 14 amino acids long. CDR3 loop: CATSRDQESYEQYF. CDR3 DNA sequence: TGTGCCACCAGCAGAGATCAGGAATCCTACGAGCAGTACTTC.

The rearrangement uses TRBV25-1 and TRBJ2-2, with TRBD1 as a possible D gene (6 bases). This CDR3 has 16 residues. The germline V gene encodes CDR1 MGHDK and CDR2 SYGVNS. The V end was cut by 2 bases, the J end by 2 bases, with 12 bases between. The CDR3: CASSEASGTNTGELFF. DNA of the CDR3: TGTGCCAGCAGTGAAGCTTCAGGGACAAACACCGGGGAGCTGTTTTTT. Drawing the rest from reference TRBV25-1 and TRBJ2-2, the complete variable domain is EADIYQTPRYLVIGTGKKITLECSQTMGHDKMYWYQQDPGMELHLIHYSYGVNSTEKGDLSSESTVSRIRTEHFPLTLESARPSHTSQYLCASSEASGTNTGELFFGEGSRLTVL.

This sequence joins TRBV9 and TRBJ2-3; 11 bases line up with TRBD2. V lost 4 bases, J lost 7 bases, and 11 bases stayed unmatched. There are 16 residues in the CDR3. CDR1 is SGDLS and CDR2 is YYNGEE in the germline V gene. This chain's CDR3 is CASSPSLAGGLNTQYF. Written as DNA, the CDR3 is TGTGCCAGCAGCCCCAGCCTAGCGGGGGGTTTAAATACGCAGTATTTT. The whole variable domain, remainder taken from reference TRBV9 and TRBJ2-3, is DSGVTQTPKHLITATGQRVTLRCSPRSGDLSVYWYQQSLDQGLQFLIQYYNGEERAKGNILERFSAQQFPDLHSELNLSSLELGDSALYFCASSPSLAGGLNTQYFGPGTRLTVL.

The V and J genes are TRBV19 and TRBJ1-4; the match to TRBD1 covers 9 bases. The J segment lost 3 bases and the V segment lost 6 bases, leaving 11 bases of the junction unmatched. There are 17 residues in the CDR3. Per the germline V gene, CDR1 is LNHDA and CDR2 is SQIVND (reference sequence). The CDR3 loop reads CASRYRDRATANEKLFF. CDR3 sequence (DNA): TGTGCCAGTAGATACCGGGACAGGGCGACGGCTAATGAAAAACTGTTTTTT.

Note on this clone: In the same sample, other DNA sequences code for this CDR3. The chain recombines TRBV7-2 with TRBJ2-5; 13 bases agree with TRBD2. V lost 4 bases and J lost 2; bases outside the gene matches: 4. Germline V lookup: CDR1 SGHTA, CDR2 FQGNSA. This CDR3 region has 16 residues. CDR3 bases: TGTGCCAGCAGCTGGGGACTAGCGGGGACTCAAGAGACCCAGTACTTC. Residues: CASSWGLAGTQETQYF. The whole variable domain, remainder taken from reference TRBV7-2 and TRBJ2-5, is GAGVSQSPSNKVTEKGKDVELRCDPISGHTALYWYRQSLGQGLEFLIYFQGNSAPDKSGLPSDRFSAERTGGSVSTLTIQRTQQEDSAVYLCASSWGLAGTQETQYFGPGTRLLVL.

The chain carries TRBV2 and TRBJ2-7; D possibly matches TRBD1 or TRBD2 (6 bases each). The CDR3 has 13 residues. CDR1 and CDR2 (germline): SNHLY, FYNNEI. V was shortened by 8 bases and J by 1 base, with 12 bases between the two germline ends. The CDR3 sequence: CASGGTFSYEQYF. The CDR3 bases are TGTGCCAGCGGGGGGACATTTTCCTACGAGCAGTACTTC.

The chain has TRBV6-5 and TRBJ1-3, with a weak D call TRBD1 (6 bases). The V end was cut by 5 bases, the J end by 1 base, with 12 bases between. The CDR3 has 15 amino acids. Germline-derived CDR1 and CDR2 are MNHEY and SVGAGI. The CDR3 reads CASSNQGISGNTIYF. The CDR3 region has the DNA TGTGCCAGCAGTAACCAGGGGATTTCTGGAAACACCATATATTTT.

The rearrangement uses TRBV6-5 and TRBJ1-6; 7 bases align to TRBD1. The germline CDR1 and CDR2 sequences are MNHEY and SVGAGI. The CDR3 loop spans 15 amino acids. J was trimmed by 7 bases and V by 6 bases; bases with no gene match: 9. CDR3 protein: CASRAQTGVNSPLHF. As DNA, the CDR3 is TGTGCCAGCAGGGCCCAAACAGGGGTCAATTCACCCCTCCACTTT.

This chain uses TRBV21-1 with TRBJ2-3; the table's D call, TRBD2, has no DNA check behind it. TRBV21-1 is flagged as a pseudogene. The CDR3 runs to 16 residues. CDR3 amino acids: CASSARLAGGTDTQYF. CDR3 bases: TGTGCCAGCAGCGCCCGACTAGCGGGGGGCACAGATACGCAGTATTTT.

This sequence joins TRBV11-1 and TRBJ1-1, with a possible D match to TRBD1 (5 bases). Germline CDR1 reads SGHAT; CDR2 reads FQDESV (reference sequence). V gave up 2 bases and J gave up 6 bases, with 10 bases separating them. The CDR3 runs 13 residues. The CDR3 nucleotides read TGTGCCAGCAGCTTACTCAGGACATCTGAAGCTTTCTTT. This translates into CASSLLRTSEAFF. Supplemented by reference TRBV11-1 and TRBJ1-1, the full variable domain reads EAEVAQSPRYKITEKSQAVAFWCDPISGHATLYWYRQILGQGPELLVQFQDESVVDDSQLPKDRFSAERLKGVDSTLKIQPAELGDSAMYLCASSLLRTSEAFFGQGTRLTVV.

The chain recombines TRBV7-2 with TRBJ2-7; D tentatively reads TRBD1 or TRBD2 (7 bases each). The length of the CDR3 is 15 residues. Germline V gene sequence: CDR1 SGHTA, CDR2 FQGNSA. V lost 1 base to trimming and J lost 6 bases, with 16 bases between them. As DNA, the CDR3 is TGTGCCAGCAGCTTAGTTGGCAGGGGGGGCTCCGAGCAGTACGTC. It yields the protein CASSLVGRGGSEQYV.